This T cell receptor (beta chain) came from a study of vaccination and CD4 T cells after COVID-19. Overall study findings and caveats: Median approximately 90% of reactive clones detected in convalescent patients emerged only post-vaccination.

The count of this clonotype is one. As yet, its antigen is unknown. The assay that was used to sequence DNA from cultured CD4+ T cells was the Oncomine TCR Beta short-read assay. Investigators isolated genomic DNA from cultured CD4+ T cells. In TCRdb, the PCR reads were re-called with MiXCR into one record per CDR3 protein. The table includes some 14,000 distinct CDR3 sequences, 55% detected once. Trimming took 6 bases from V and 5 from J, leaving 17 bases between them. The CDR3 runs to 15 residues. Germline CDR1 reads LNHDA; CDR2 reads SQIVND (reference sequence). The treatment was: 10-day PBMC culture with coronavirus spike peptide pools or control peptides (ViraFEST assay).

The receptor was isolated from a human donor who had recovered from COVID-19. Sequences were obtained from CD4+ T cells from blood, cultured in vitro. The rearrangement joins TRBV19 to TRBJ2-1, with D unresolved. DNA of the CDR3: TGTGCCAGTAGGCTAGTTGTGTTCCCCGACAATGAGCAGTTCTTC. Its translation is CASRLVVFPDNEQFF.